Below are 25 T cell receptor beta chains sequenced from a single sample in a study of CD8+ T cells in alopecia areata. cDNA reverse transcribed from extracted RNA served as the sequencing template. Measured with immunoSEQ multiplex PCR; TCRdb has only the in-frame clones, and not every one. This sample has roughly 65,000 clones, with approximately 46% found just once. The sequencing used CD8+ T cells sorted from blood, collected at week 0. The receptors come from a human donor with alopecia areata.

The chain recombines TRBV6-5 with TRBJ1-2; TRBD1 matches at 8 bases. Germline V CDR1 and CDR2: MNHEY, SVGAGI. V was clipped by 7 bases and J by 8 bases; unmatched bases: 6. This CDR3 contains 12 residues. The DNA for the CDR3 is TGTGCCAGCACAGACAGGGGAAACGGCTACACCTTC. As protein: CASTDRGNGYTF.

Written as DNA, the CDR3 is TGTGCCAGTAGTATGCCCTACCCCCAGGAGCCCCAGCATTTT. This gives the protein CASSMPYPQEPQHF. The V gene is TRBV19, the J gene TRBJ1-5, with D hard to call. V shed 3 bases and J shed 8 bases, with 14 bases lying between them. Germline assignment: CDR1 LNHDA and CDR2 SQIVND (reference sequence). This CDR3 contains 14 residues. The full variable domain, rest sourced from reference TRBV19 and TRBJ1-5, is DGGITQSPKYLFRKEGQNVTLSCEQNLNHDAMYWYRQDPGQGLRLIYYSQIVNDFQKGDIAEGYSVSREKKESFPLTVTSAQKNPTAFYLCASSMPYPQEPQHFGDGTRLSIL.

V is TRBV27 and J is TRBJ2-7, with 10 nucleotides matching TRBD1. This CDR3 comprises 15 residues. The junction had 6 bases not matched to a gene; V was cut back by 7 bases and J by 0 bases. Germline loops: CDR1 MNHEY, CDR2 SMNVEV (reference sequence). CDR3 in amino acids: CASKTGGTSSYEQYF. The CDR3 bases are TGTGCCAGCAAGACAGGGGGCACTAGCTCCTACGAGCAGTACTTC.

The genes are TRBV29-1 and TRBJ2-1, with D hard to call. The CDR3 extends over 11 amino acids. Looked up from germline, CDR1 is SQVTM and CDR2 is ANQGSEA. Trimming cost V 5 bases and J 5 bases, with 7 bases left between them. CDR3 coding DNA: TGCAGCGTTTTCCGAGACAATGAGCAGTTCTTC. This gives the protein CSVFRDNEQFF.

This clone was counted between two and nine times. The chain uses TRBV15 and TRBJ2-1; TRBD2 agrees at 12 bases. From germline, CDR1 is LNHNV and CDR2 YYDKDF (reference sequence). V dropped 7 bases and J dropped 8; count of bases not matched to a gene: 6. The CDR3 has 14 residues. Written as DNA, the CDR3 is TGTGCCACCATGACTAGCGGGAGACGTGATGAGCAGTTCTTC. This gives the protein CATMTSGRRDEQFF.

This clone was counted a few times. The CDR3 sequence is CSVETGYSYEQYF. The CDR3 coding sequence is TGCAGCGTTGAGACAGGGTATTCCTACGAGCAGTACTTC. The chain carries TRBV29-1 and TRBJ2-7, with TRBD1 matching 7 bases. J lost 1 base, V lost 3 bases, and 3 bases had no gene match. Germline assignment: CDR1 SQVTM and CDR2 ANQGSEA. The CDR3 totals 13 residues.

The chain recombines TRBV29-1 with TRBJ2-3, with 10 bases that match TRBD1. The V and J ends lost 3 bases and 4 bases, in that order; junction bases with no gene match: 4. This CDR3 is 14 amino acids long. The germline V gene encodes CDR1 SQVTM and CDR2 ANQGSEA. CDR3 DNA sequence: TGCAGCGTTGAGGGGACAGGGGCGGCAGATACGCAGTATTTT. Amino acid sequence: CSVEGTGAADTQYF.

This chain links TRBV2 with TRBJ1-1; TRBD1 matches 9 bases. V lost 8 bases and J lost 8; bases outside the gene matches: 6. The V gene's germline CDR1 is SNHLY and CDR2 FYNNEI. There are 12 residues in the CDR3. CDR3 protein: CASGPGTGEAFF. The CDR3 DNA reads TGTGCCAGCGGACCCGGGACAGGGGAAGCTTTCTTT.

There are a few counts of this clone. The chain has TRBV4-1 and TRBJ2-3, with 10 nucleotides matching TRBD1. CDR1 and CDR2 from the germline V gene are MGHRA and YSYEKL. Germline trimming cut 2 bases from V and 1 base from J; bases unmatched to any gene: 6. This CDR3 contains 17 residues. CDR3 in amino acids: CASSQFTGTGGTDTQYF. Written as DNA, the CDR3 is TGCGCCAGCAGCCAATTCACCGGGACAGGGGGCACAGATACGCAGTATTTT.

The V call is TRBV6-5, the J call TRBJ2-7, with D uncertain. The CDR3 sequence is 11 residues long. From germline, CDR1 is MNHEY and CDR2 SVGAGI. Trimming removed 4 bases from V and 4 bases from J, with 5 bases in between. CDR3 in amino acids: CASSWRYEQYF. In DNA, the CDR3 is TGTGCCAGCAGTTGGAGATACGAGCAGTACTTC.

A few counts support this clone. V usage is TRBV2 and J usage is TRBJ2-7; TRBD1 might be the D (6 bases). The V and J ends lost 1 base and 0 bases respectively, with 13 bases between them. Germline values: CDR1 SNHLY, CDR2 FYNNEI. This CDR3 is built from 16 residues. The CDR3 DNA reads TGTGCCAGCAGTGAAGGAGGGGGACGGATCTCCTACGAGCAGTACTTC. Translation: CASSEGGGRISYEQYF.

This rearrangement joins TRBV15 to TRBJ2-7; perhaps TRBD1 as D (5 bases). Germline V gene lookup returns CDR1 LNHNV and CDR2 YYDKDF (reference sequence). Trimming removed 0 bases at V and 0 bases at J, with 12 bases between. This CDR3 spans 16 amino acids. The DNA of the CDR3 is TGTGCCACCAGCAGAGAATTGGGGCCCAGCTCCTACGAGCAGTACTTC. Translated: CATSRELGPSSYEQYF.

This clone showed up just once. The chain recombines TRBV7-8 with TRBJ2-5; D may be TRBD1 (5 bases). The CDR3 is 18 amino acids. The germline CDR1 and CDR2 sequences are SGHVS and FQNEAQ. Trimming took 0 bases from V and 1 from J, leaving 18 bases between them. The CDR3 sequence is CASSLAPAVGAPQETQYF. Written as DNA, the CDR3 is TGTGCCAGCAGCTTAGCCCCCGCGGTTGGGGCGCCCCAAGAGACCCAGTACTTC.

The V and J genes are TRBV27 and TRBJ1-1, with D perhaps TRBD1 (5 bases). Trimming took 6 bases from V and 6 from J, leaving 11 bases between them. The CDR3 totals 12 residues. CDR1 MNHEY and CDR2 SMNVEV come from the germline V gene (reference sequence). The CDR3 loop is CASSPRGAEAFF. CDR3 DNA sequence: TGTGCCAGCAGCCCACGGGGGGCTGAAGCTTTCTTT.

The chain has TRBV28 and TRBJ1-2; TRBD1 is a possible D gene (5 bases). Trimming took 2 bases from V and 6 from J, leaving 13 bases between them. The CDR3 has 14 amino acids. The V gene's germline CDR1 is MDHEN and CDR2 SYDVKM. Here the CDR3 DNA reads TGTGCCAGCAGTTTACCTACAGGAAGGGATGGCTACACCTTC. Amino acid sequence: CASSLPTGRDGYTF.

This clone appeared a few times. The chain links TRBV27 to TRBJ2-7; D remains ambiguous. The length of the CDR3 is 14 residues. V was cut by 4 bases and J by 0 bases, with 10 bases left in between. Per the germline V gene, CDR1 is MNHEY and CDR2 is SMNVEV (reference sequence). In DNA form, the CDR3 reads TGTGCCAGCAGTTACGTGGGGTCCTCCTACGAGCAGTACTTC. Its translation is CASSYVGSSYEQYF.

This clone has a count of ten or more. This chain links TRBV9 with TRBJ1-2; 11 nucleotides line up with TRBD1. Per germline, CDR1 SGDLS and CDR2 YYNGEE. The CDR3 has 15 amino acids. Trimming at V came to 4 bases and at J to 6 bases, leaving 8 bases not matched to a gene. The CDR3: CASSTRTGGRDGYTF. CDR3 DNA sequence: TGTGCCAGCAGCACCCGGACAGGGGGCCGTGATGGCTACACCTTC.

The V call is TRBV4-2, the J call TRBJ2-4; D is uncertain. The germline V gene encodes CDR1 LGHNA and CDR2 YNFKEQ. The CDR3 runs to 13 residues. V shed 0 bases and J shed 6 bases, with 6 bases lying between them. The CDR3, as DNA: TGTGCCAGCAGCCAAGATGGGGTAAACATTCAGTACTTC. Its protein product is CASSQDGVNIQYF.

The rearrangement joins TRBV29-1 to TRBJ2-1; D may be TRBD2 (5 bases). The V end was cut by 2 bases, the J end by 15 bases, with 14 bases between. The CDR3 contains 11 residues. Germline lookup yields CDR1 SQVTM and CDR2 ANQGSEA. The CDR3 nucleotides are TGCAGCGTTGAATTTTTGGGAGTTCCGTTCTTC. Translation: CSVEFLGVPFF.

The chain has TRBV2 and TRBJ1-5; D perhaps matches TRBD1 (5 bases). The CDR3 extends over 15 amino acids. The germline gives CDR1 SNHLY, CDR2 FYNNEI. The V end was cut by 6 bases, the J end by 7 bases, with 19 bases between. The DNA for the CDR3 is TGTGCCAGCAGCCATGGACCGGGACGGGGCCAGCCCCAGCATTTT. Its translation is CASSHGPGRGQPQHF.

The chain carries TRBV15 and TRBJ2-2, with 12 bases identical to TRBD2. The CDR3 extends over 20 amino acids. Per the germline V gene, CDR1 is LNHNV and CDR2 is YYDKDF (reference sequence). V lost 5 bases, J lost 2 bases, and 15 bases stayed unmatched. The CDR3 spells CATSGVTPTSGSVNTGELFF. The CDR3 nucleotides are TGTGCCACCAGCGGGGTAACACCGACTAGCGGGAGCGTAAACACCGGGGAGCTGTTTTTT.

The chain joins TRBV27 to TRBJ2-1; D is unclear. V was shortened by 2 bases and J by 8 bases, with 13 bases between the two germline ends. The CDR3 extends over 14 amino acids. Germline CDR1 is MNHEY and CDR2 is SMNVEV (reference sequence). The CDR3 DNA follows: TGTGCCAGCAGTTTAACCGACGGGCAACATGAGCAGTTCTTC. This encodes CASSLTDGQHEQFF.

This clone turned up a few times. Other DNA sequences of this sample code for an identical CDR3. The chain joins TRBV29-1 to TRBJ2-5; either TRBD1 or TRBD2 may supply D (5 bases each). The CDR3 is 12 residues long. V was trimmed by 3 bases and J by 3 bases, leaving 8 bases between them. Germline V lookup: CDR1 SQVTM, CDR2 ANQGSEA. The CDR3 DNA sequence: TGCAGCGTTGAGAGGGGAGAAGAGACCCAGTACTTC. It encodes CSVERGEETQYF.

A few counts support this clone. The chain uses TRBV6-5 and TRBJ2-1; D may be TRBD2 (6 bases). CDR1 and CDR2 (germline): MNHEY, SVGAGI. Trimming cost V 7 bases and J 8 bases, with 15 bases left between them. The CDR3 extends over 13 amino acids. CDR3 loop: CASITTEGYEQFF. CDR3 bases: TGTGCCAGCATCACGACGGAGGGGTATGAGCAGTTCTTC.

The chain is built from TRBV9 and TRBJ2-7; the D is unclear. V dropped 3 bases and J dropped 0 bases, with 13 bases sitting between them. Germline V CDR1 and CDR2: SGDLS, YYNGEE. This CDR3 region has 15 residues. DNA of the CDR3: TGTGCCAGCAGCGCTTACTACTCCAGCTCCTACGAGCAGTACTTC. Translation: CASSAYYSSSYEQYF.